This TCR beta chain was captured by sequencing in a study of regulatory T cells in long-lasting Graves disease. Time point denoted: persistent/refractory GD, antithyroid drugs over 5 years with positive TRAb. From PBMCs, RNA was extracted and then used to make the TCR library. This CDR3 has 12 amino acids. Looked up from germline, CDR1 is SGHTA and CDR2 is FQGTGA. V trimming: 4 bases; J trimming: 13 bases; junction bases outside the gene matches: 9. HTBI primers from iRepertoire and Arm-PCR of CDR3 regions yielded the TCR beta libraries. TCRdb independently ran MiXCR on the multiplex PCR reads; one entry per CDR3 protein. This sample yields about 660,000 distinct CDR3 sequences, of which about 32% are seen a single time; around 42% belongs to the top ten.

This specimen consisted of peripheral blood mononuclear cells (PBMCs), obtained when the disease was refractory, from a patient treated with antithyroid drugs. The clonotype comes from a female donor with Graves disease. The chain combines TRBV7-3 with TRBJ1-2; 7 bases are shared with TRBD1. This chain's CDR3 is CASSSEQGRVTF. CDR3 DNA sequence: TGTGCCAGCAGCTCAGAACAGGGGAGGGTCACCTTC. Filled out from reference TRBV7-3 and TRBJ1-2, the complete variable domain reads GAGVSQTPSNKVTEKGKYVELRCDPISGHTALYWYRQSLGQGPEFLIYFQGTGAADDSGLPNDRFFAVRPEGSVSTLKIQRTERGDSAVYLCASSSEQGRVTFGSGTRLTVV.